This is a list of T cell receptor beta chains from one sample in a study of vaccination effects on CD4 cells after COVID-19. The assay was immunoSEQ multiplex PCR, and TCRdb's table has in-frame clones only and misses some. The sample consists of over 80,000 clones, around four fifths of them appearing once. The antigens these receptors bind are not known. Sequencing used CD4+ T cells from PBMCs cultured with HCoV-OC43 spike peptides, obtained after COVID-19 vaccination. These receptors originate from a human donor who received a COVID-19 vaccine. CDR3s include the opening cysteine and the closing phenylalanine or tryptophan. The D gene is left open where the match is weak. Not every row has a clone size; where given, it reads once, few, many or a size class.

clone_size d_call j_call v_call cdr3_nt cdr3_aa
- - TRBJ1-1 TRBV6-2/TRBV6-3 TGTGCCAGCAGTTACACGGTGAACACTGAAGCTTTCTTT CASSYTVNTEAFF
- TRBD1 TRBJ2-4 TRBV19 TGTGCCAGTAGTATTTCTGGACAGGGAAACATTCAGTACTTC CASSISGQGNIQYF
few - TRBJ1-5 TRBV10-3 TGTGCCATCGGCACAAACAATCAGCCCCAGCATTTT CAIGTNNQPQHF
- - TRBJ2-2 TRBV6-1 TGTGCCAGCAGTGAAAAAGTGACATTCGCGAACACCGGGGAGCTGTTTTTT CASSEKVTFANTGELFF
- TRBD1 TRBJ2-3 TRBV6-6 TGTGCCAGCAGTTACTCGAACAGGGGGCCAGATACGCAGTATTTT CASSYSNRGPDTQYF
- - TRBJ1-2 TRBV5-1 TGCGCCAGCAGCTCCTACCAGGGGAACGGCTACACCTTC CASSSYQGNGYTF
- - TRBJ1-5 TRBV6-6 TGTGCCAGCAGTGGGCAGGGGCGCAATCAGCCCCAGCATTTT CASSGQGRNQPQHF
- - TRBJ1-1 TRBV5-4 TGTGCCAGCAGCTTGATAGATAACACTGAAGCTTTCTTT CASSLIDNTEAFF
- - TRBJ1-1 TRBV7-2 TGTGCCAGCAGCTTAGAACGGGTCAGTTTGAACACTGAAGCTTTCTTT CASSLERVSLNTEAFF
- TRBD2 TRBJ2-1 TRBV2 TGTGCCAGCAGCTTACTAGCGGGGGGCTACAATGAGCAGTTCTTC CASSLLAGGYNEQFF
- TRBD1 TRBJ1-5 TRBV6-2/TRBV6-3 TGTGCCAGCAGTTACTTAACAGGGGGCGAGAAGCCCCAGCATTTT CASSYLTGGEKPQHF
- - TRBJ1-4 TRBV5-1 TGCGCCAGCAGGCGAGCCGGGACGGAGACTGAAAAACTGTTTTTT CASRRAGTETEKLFF
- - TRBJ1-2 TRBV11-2 TGTGCCAGCAGCTTCCTCAGGAATCCACCAAGTGGCTACACCTTC CASSFLRNPPSGYTF
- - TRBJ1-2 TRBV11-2 TGTGCCAGCAGCTTCCGAGATCTTAACTATGGCTACACCTTC CASSFRDLNYGYTF
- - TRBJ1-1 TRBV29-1 TGCAGCGTGGCCAGACAGGCCCCAGGGAACACTGAAGCTTTCTTT CSVARQAPGNTEAFF
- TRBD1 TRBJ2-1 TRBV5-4 TGTGCCAGCAATTCGGCACAGGGGAGTTACAATGAGCAGTTCTTC CASNSAQGSYNEQFF
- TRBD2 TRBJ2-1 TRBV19 TGTGCTACAGTAGTGAGGGGAGGGGATGAGCAGTTCTTC CATVVRGGDEQFF
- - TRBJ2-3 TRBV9 TGTGCCAGCAGCGTAGTGGGGGGAAGCACAGATACGCAGTATTTT CASSVVGGSTDTQYF
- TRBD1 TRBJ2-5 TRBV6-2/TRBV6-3 TGTGCCAGCAGTTACAGGGGGCTTGAGACCCAGTACTTC CASSYRGLETQYF
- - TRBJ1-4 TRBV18 TGTGCCAGCTCACCACAACAACTAAATGAAAAACTGTTTTTT CASSPQQLNEKLFF
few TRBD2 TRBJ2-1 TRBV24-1 TGTGCCACCAGTGATTTGGTAGCGGGGAACAATGAGCAGTTCTTC CATSDLVAGNNEQFF
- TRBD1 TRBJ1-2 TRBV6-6 TGTGCCAGCAGGTGGACAGGGGGCAAGGTTGGCTACACCTTC CASRWTGGKVGYTF
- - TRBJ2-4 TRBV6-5 TGTGCCAGCAGGGACTCAGGGGCTAAAAACATTCAGTACTTC CASRDSGAKNIQYF
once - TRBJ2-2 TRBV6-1 TGTGCCAGCAGTGAAGCCCCCGGCGCGAACACCGGGGAGCTGTTTTTT CASSEAPGANTGELFF
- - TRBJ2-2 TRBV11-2 TGTGCCAGCAGCTTAATCGGGAGAGCTATCGGGGAGCTGTTTTTT CASSLIGRAIGELFF
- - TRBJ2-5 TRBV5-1 TGCGCCAGCAGCTCCAGGACAGCCAGTGAAGAGACCCAGTACTTC CASSSRTASEETQYF
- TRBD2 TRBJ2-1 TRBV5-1 TGCGCCAGCAGCTGGGGGCGACTAGCGGGGGGAGCTATTGAGCAGTTCTTC CASSWGRLAGGAIEQFF
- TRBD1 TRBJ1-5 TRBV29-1 TGCAGCGTTTACCAGGGGGCCGGTCAGCCCCAGCATTTT CSVYQGAGQPQHF
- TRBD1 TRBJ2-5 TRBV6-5 TGTGCCAGCAGTAAGGACAGGGATCAGGAGACCCAGTACTTC CASSKDRDQETQYF
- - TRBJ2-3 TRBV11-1 TGTGCCAGCAGCTTAGGTGGGACTGCTAGCACAGATACGCAGTATTTT CASSLGGTASTDTQYF
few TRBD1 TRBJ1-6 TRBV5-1 TGCGCCAGCAGCCCGGACAGGGGAGGGACTTCACCCCTCCACTTT CASSPDRGGTSPLHF
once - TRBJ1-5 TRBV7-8 TGTGCCAGCAGCTTAATCGGCGGCCCTAGCGGCCAGCCCCAGCATTTT CASSLIGGPSGQPQHF
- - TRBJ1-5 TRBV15 TGTGCCACCAGCAGCGCAGGGCCTAACCAGCCCCAGCATTTT CATSSAGPNQPQHF
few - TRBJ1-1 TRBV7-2 TGTGCCAGCAGCCTGGGACTGCTGAACACTGAAGCTTTCTTT CASSLGLLNTEAFF
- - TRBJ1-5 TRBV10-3 TGTGCCATCAGTGAGGGGGGGAGTATCGGCAATCAGCCCCAGCATTTT CAISEGGSIGNQPQHF
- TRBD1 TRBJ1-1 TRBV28 TGTGCCAGCAGTTCCACCGGGACAGGGTATCCTGAAGCTTTCTTT CASSSTGTGYPEAFF
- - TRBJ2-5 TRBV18 TGTGCCAGCTCTCCCCTAGTCGGAGGGGGCATGGAGACCCAGTACTTC CASSPLVGGGMETQYF
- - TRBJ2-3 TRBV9 TGTGCCAGCAGCGCGTCGGGGGACCCTACCACAGATACGCAGTATTTT CASSASGDPTTDTQYF
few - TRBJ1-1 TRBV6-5 TGTGCCAGCAGTTACTTAAAAGGGATGGATGCTTTCTTT CASSYLKGMDAFF
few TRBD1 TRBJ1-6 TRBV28 TGTGCCAGCACCCTAGACAGGGTCAATTCACCCCTCCACTTT CASTLDRVNSPLHF
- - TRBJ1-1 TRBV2 TGTGCCAGCAGTGTACAGGGACCGATGAACACTGAAGCTTTCTTT CASSVQGPMNTEAFF
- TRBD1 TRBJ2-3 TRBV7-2 TGTGCCAGCAGCTCTGGGGGGGGACAGGGTCAAGATACGCAGTATTTT CASSSGGGQGQDTQYF
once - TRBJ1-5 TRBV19 TGTGCCAGTCGGGGCCTCCCTAATAGCAATCAGCCCCAGCATTTT CASRGLPNSNQPQHF
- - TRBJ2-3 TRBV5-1 TGCGCCAGCAGCTTGGGGAACAGCCTAGCCGGTACGCAGTATTTT CASSLGNSLAGTQYF
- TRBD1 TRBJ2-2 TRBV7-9 TGTGCCAGCTGGGGAAAGAGGACAGGGGCGAACACCGGGGAGCTGTTTTTT CASWGKRTGANTGELFF